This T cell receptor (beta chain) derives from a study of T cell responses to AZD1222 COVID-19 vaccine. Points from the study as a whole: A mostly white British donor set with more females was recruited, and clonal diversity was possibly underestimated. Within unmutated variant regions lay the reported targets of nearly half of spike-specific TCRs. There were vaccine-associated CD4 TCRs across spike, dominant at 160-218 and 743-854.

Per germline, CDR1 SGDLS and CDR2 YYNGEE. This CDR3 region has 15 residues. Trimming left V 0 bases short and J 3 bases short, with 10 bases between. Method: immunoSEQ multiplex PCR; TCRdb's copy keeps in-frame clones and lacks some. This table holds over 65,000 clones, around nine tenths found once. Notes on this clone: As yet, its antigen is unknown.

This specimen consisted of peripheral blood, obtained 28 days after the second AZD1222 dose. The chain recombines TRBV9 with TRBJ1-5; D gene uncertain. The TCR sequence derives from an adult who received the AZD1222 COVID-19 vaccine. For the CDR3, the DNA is TGTGCCAGCAGCGTAGAGGGATGGAACAATCAGCCCCAGCATTTT. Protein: CASSVEGWNNQPQHF.